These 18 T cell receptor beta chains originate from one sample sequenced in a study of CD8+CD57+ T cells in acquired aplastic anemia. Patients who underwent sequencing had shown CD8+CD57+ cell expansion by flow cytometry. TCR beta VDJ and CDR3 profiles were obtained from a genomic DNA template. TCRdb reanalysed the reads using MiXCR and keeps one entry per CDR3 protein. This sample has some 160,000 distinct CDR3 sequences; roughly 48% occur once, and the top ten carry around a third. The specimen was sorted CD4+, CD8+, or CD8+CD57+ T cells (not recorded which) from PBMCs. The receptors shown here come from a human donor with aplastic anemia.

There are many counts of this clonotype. The DNA for the CDR3 is TGTGCCAGCGGGGGGCGGGATGAGCAGTTCTTC. This sequence encodes CASGGRDEQFF. The chain employs TRBV9 and TRBJ2-1, with D perhaps given as TRBD1 or TRBD2 (6 bases each). Trimming took 7 bases from V and 8 from J, leaving 10 bases between them. The CDR3 is 11 amino acids. CDR1 SGDLS and CDR2 YYNGEE come from the germline V gene.

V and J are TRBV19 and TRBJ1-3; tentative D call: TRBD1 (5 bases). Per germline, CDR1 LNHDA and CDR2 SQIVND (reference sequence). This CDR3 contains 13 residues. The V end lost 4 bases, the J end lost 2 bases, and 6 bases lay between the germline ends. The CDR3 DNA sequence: TGTGCCAGTAGTACAGGGCCTGGAAACACCATATATTTT. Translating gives CASSTGPGNTIYF.

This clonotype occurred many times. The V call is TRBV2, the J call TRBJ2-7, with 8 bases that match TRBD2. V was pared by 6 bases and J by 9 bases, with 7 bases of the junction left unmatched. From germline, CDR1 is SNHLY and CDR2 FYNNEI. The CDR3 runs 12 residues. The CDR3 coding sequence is TGTGCCAGCAGCGGAGCGGGAGTCGGGCAGTACTTC. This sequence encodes CASSGAGVGQYF. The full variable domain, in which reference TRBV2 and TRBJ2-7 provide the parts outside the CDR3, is EPEVTQTPSHQVTQMGQEVILRCVPISNHLYFYWYRQILGQKVEFLVSFYNNEISEKSEIFDDQFSVERPDGSNFTLKIRSTKLEDSAMYFCASSGAGVGQYFGPGTRLTVT.

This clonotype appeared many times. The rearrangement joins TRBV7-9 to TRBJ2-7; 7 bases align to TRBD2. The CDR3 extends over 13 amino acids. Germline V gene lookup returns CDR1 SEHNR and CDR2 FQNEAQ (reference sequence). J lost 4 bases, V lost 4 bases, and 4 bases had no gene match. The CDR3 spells CASSWGGSYEQYF. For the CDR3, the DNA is TGTGCCAGCAGCTGGGGGGGATCGTACGAGCAGTACTTC.

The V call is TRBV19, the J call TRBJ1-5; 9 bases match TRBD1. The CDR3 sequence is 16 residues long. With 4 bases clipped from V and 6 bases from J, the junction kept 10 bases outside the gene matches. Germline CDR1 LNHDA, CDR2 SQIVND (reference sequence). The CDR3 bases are TGTGCCAGTAGTAGCGCTGGGACAGGGTCGGGTCAGCCCCAGCATTTT. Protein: CASSSAGTGSGQPQHF.

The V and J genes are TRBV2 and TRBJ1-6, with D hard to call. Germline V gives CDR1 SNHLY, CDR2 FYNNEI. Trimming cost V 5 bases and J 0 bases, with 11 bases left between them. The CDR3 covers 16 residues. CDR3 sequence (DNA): TGTGCCAGCAGTTTACGGGCATTCTCCTATAATTCACCCCTCCACTTT. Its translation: CASSLRAFSYNSPLHF.

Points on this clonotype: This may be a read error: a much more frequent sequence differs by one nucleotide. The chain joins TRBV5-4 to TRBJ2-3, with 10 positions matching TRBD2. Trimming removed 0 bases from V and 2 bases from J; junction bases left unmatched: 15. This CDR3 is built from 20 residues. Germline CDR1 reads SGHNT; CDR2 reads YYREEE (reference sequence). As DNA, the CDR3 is TGTGCCAGCAGCTTGGCCTCGGCTAGCGGGAGTGGTGGGGCCACAGATACGCAGTATTTT. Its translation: CASSLASASGSGGATDTQYF. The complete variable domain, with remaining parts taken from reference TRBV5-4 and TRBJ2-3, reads ETGVTQSPTHLIKTRGQQVTLRCSSQSGHNTVSWYQQALGQGPQFIFQYYREEENGRGNFPPRFSGLQFPNYSSELNVNALELDDSALYLCASSLASASGSGGATDTQYFGPGTRLTVL.

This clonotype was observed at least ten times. The CDR3 nucleotides are TGTGCCAGCAGTGGACATTACAGGGAAGAAGGCTACGGCTACACCTTC. It translates to CASSGHYREEGYGYTF. This chain joins TRBV6-1 and TRBJ1-2; D is perhaps TRBD1 (6 bases). The CDR3 is made up of 16 amino acids. Germline V gene data show CDR1 as MNHNS and CDR2 as SASEGT. Trimming left V 4 bases short and J 8 bases short, with 23 bases between.

This chain's CDR3 is CASSETFQGNYGYTF. As DNA, the CDR3 is TGTGCCAGTAGCGAAACATTCCAGGGAAACTATGGCTACACCTTC. This sequence joins TRBV19 and TRBJ1-2; tentatively, D is TRBD1 (5 bases). V gave up 6 bases and J gave up 2 bases, with 16 bases separating them. The CDR3 runs 15 residues. Germline CDR1 and CDR2: LNHDA and SQIVND (reference sequence).

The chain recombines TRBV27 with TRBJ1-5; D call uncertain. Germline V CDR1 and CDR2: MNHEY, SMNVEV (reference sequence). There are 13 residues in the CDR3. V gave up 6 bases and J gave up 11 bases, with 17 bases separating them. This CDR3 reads CASSKPPPWAQHF. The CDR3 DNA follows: TGTGCCAGCAGCAAACCCCCCCCATGGGCCCAGCATTTT.

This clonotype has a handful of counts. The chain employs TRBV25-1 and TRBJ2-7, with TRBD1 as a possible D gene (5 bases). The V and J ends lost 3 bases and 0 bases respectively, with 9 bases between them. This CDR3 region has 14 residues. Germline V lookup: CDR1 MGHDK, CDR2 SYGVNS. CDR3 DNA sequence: TGTGCCAGCAGTGAGGGGCTAGGCTCCTACGAGCAGTACTTC. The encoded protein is CASSEGLGSYEQYF.

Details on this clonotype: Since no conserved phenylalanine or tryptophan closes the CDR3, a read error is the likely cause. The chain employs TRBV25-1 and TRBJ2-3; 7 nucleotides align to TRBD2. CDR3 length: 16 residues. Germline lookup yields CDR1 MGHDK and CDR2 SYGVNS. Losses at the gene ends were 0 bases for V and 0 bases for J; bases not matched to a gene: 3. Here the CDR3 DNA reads TGTGCCAGCAGTGAATACTCGGGACTAAGCACAGATACGCAGTATCTT. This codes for CASSEYSGLSTDTQYL.

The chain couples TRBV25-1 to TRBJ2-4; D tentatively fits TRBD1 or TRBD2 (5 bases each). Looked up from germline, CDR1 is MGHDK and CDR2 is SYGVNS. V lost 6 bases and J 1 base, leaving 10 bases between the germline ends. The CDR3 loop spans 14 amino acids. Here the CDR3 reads CASRGWGAKNIQYF. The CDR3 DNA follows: TGTGCCAGCAGGGGCTGGGGGGCCAAAAACATTCAGTACTTC.

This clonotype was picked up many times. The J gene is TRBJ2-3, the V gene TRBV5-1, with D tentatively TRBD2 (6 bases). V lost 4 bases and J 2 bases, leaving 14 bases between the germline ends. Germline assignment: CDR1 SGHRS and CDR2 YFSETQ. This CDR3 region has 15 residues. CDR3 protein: CASSGGTRLTDTQYF. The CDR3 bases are TGCGCCAGCAGCGGCGGGACCCGTCTCACAGATACGCAGTATTTT.

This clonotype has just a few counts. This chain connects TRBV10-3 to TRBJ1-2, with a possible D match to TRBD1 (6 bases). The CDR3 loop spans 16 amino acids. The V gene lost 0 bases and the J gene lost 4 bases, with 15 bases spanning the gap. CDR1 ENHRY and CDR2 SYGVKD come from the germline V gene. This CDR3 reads CAISESNREIVYGYTF. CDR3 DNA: TGTGCCATCAGTGAGTCCAACAGGGAGATAGTCTATGGCTACACCTTC.

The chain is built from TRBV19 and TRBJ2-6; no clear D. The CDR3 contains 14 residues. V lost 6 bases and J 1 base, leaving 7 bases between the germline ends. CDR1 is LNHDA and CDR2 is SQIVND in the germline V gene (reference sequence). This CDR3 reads CASRMRSGANVLTF. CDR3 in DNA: TGTGCCAGTAGGATGCGGTCTGGGGCCAACGTCCTGACTTTC.

CDR3 sequence reads: CASGLELEQFF. The CDR3, as DNA: TGTGCTAGTGGACTTGAACTTGAGCAGTTCTTC. V and J are TRBV12-5 and TRBJ2-1; no clear D. CDR3 length equals 11 residues. The germline V and J ends were trimmed by 6 bases and 9 bases, with 9 bases remaining between them. Germline-derived CDR1 and CDR2 are LGHNT and FRNRAP.

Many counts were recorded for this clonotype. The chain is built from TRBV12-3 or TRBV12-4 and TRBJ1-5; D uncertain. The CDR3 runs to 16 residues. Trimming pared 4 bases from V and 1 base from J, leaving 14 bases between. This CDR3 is CASSSAEILSNQPQHF. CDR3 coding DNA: TGTGCCAGCAGTTCTGCGGAGATCCTAAGCAATCAGCCCCAGCATTTT.